A selection of T cell receptor beta chains follows, all from one sample in a study of shared clonotypes between healthy human individuals. TCRdb's copy holds only in-frame clones and misses some; the assay was immunoSEQ multiplex PCR. The data show about 490,000 clones, 78% seen once. The material sequenced was PBMCs. The receptor source for this set is a woman between 35 and 50 years old in good health. Some clones in this sample may be carry-over from other donors' samples. The CDR3 runs from the conserved cysteine through the conserved F or W. The order of the fields is J gene, D gene, V gene, clone size, CDR3 DNA, CDR3 protein. D genes are given only for firm matches. Clone size, where shown, is once, few, many, or a class for clones that have expanded.

j_call: TRBJ2-5
d_call: TRBD1
v_call: TRBV7-7
clone_size: .
cdr3_nt: TGTGCTAGCAGCTCGGGACAGGGCATCAGGGAGACCCAGTACTTC
cdr3_aa: CASSSGQGIRETQYF

j_call: TRBJ2-2
d_call: TRBD2
v_call: TRBV27
clone_size: .
cdr3_nt: TGTGCCAACAGGACTAGTGTCTCAGGCGGGGAGCTGTTTTTT
cdr3_aa: CANRTSVSGGELFF

j_call: TRBJ2-1
d_call: .
v_call: TRBV18
clone_size: once
cdr3_nt: TGTGCCAGCTCACCAACGGGCAGGGGCTCCAATGAGCAGTTCTTC
cdr3_aa: CASSPTGRGSNEQFF

j_call: TRBJ1-5
d_call: .
v_call: TRBV7-2
clone_size: few
cdr3_nt: TGTGCCAGCAGCCTAGGGACCTCCGAGGGCAGGGCCCAGCATTTT
cdr3_aa: CASSLGTSEGRAQHF

j_call: TRBJ2-5
d_call: TRBD2
v_call: TRBV18
clone_size: .
cdr3_nt: TGTGCCAGCTCACCGCCGGGACTAGCGGGAGTAGGAGAGACCCAGTACTTC
cdr3_aa: CASSPPGLAGVGETQYF

j_call: TRBJ2-1
d_call: TRBD2
v_call: TRBV4-3
clone_size: .
cdr3_nt: TGCGCCAGCAGCCAAGTGGGCCTAGCGGGAGGGCCGGGCAATGAGCAGTTCTTC
cdr3_aa: CASSQVGLAGGPGNEQFF

j_call: TRBJ1-1
d_call: .
v_call: TRBV10-2
clone_size: .
cdr3_nt: TGCGCCAGCAGGGCCGCCATAAACACTGAAGCTTTCTTT
cdr3_aa: CASRAAINTEAFF

j_call: TRBJ2-7
d_call: .
v_call: TRBV7-6
clone_size: .
cdr3_nt: TGTGCCAGCAGCTTAGCAGGGGATTCATACGAGCAGTACTTC
cdr3_aa: CASSLAGDSYEQYF

j_call: TRBJ2-2
d_call: TRBD2
v_call: TRBV5-1
clone_size: .
cdr3_nt: TGCGCCAGCGGACGGCTGGCGGGAGAGACCGGGGAGCTGTTTTTT
cdr3_aa: CASGRLAGETGELFF

j_call: TRBJ1-1
d_call: .
v_call: TRBV28
clone_size: .
cdr3_nt: TGTGCCAGCAGTTGGATTGGGAATTACCAGAACACTGAAGCTTTCTTT
cdr3_aa: CASSWIGNYQNTEAFF

j_call: TRBJ2-5
d_call: .
v_call: TRBV18
clone_size: .
cdr3_nt: TGTGCCAGCTCACCGGGCCAGAAAGAGACCCAGTACTTC
cdr3_aa: CASSPGQKETQYF

j_call: TRBJ1-2
d_call: TRBD1
v_call: TRBV29-1
clone_size: once
cdr3_nt: TGCAGCGTTGCTCAGTATGCGGGACAGGATAGAAATGACTATGGCTACACCTTC
cdr3_aa: CSVAQYAGQDRNDYGYTF

j_call: TRBJ2-3
d_call: TRBD2
v_call: TRBV28
clone_size: .
cdr3_nt: TGTGCCAGCAGTTTACGGGGGGGCTTTAGGGCAGATACGCAGTATTTT
cdr3_aa: CASSLRGGFRADTQYF

j_call: TRBJ2-1
d_call: .
v_call: TRBV5-1
clone_size: .
cdr3_nt: TGCGCCAGCAGCTTGGGAAGCAACAATGAGCAGTTCTTC
cdr3_aa: CASSLGSNNEQFF

j_call: TRBJ1-2
d_call: .
v_call: TRBV28
clone_size: .
cdr3_nt: TGTGCCAGCAGTTCATCGACAGAGGTCTTCCATGGCTACACCTTC
cdr3_aa: CASSSSTEVFHGYTF

j_call: TRBJ1-2
d_call: .
v_call: TRBV15
clone_size: .
cdr3_nt: TGTGCCACCAGCAGAGATTTTGGATACGGCTACACCTTC
cdr3_aa: CATSRDFGYGYTF

j_call: TRBJ1-4
d_call: .
v_call: TRBV9
clone_size: .
cdr3_nt: TGTGCCAGCAGCGTAGGCCCCGGATCTCTAGGGGAAAAACTGTTTTTT
cdr3_aa: CASSVGPGSLGEKLFF

j_call: TRBJ1-4
d_call: TRBD1
v_call: TRBV5-1
clone_size: .
cdr3_nt: TGCGCCAGCAGCTGGGGACAGGGGATCGAAAAACTGTTTTTT
cdr3_aa: CASSWGQGIEKLFF